The following is a T cell receptor (beta chain) sequence with its context. Its cognate antigen is unknown. These data are taken from a study of T cell responses to AZD1222 COVID-19 vaccine. Study-level points and caveats: CD4 TCRs linked to vaccination spanned spike, dominating at 160-218 and 743-854. At baseline, just a handful of AZD1222 recipients tested seropositive.

J lost 0 bases, V lost 4 bases, and 5 bases had no gene match. Germline assignment: CDR1 MGHRA and CDR2 YSYEKL. The CDR3 sequence is 17 residues long. Profiling relied on immunoSEQ multiplex PCR, and the TCRdb table lists in-frame clones only, not all of them. The sample has about 98,000 clones, around nine tenths seen once. The receptor was derived from an adult in good health. The specimen was peripheral blood, collected on day 0 of MenACWY control vaccination. The rearrangement joins TRBV4-1 to TRBJ2-5; 13 bases agree with TRBD2. The CDR3 loop reads CASSPTSGGAYQETQYF. The CDR3 coding sequence is TGCGCCAGCAGCCCAACTAGCGGGGGGGCGTACCAAGAGACCCAGTACTTC.